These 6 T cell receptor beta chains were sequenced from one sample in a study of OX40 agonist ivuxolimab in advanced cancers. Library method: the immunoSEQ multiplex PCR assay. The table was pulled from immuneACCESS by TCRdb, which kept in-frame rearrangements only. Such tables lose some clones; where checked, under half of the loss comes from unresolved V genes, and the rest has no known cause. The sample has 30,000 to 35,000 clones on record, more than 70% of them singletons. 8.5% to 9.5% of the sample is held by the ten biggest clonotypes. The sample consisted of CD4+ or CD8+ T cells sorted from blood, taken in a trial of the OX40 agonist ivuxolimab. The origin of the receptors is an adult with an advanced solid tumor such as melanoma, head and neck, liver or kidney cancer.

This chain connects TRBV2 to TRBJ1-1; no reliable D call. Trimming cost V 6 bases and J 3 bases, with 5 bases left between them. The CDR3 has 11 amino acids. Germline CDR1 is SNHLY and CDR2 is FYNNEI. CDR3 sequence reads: CASSEYTEAFF. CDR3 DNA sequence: TGTGCCAGCAGCGAATACACTGAAGCTTTCTTT.

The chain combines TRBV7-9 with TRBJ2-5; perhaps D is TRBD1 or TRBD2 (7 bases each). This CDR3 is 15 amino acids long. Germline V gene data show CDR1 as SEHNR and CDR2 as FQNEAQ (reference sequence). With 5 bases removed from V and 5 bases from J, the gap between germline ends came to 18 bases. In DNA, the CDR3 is TGTGCCAGCAGCACCGGGACAGCGGGGTGGGAGACCCAGTACTTC. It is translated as CASSTGTAGWETQYF.

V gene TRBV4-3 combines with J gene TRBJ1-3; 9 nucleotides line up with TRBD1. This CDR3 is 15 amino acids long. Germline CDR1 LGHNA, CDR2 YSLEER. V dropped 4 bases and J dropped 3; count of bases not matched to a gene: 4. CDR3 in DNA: TGCGCCAGCAGCCCGGGGGACAGGGATGGAAACACCATATATTTT. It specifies CASSPGDRDGNTIYF.

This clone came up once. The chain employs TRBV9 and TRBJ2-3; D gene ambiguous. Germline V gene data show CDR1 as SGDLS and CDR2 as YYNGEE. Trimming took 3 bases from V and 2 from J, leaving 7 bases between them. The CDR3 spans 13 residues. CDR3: CASSDYTTDTQYF. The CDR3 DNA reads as TGTGCCAGCAGCGATTACACCACAGATACGCAGTATTTT.

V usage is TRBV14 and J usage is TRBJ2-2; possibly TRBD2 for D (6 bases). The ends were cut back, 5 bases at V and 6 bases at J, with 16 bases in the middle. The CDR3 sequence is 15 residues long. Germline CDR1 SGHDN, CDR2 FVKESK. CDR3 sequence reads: CASSSLSGVAGELFF. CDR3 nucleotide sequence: TGTGCCAGCAGCTCCCTCTCGGGGGTGGCCGGGGAGCTGTTTTTT.

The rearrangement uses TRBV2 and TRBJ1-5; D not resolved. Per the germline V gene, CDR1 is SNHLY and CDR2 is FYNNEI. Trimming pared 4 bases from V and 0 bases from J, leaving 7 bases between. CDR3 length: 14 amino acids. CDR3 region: CASSGVNSNQPQHF. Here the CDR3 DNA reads TGTGCCAGCAGTGGCGTCAATAGCAATCAGCCCCAGCATTTT.